Listed below are T cell receptor beta chains from one sample, sequenced in a study of T cells after yellow fever vaccination. TCRdb called the 5' RACE reads again in MiXCR, with one record for every CDR3 protein. The sample gives a few hundred thousand distinct CDR3 sequences, approximately 16% of which show up once; 15% to 20% is in the top ten. The sequences come from PBMCs, collected 5 days after the first yellow fever vaccination. The receptors here all came from a man aged 18 to 29 who received the YFV17D yellow fever vaccine. The CDR3 runs from the conserved cysteine through the conserved F or W. The order of the fields is CDR3 protein, CDR3 DNA, clone size, CDR3 length, D gene, V gene, J gene. A D gene is named only where the DNA matches it firmly. Only part of the rows carry a size: once, few, many, or a class if the clone is expanded.

cdr3_aa: CASSLRLEGTGFYGYTF
cdr3_nt: TGTGCCAGCAGTTTAAGGTTGGAGGGGACGGGCTTCTATGGCTACACCTTC
clone_size: NA
cdr3_length: 17
d_call: NA
v_call: TRBV12-3/TRBV12-4
j_call: TRBJ1-2

cdr3_aa: CASSLALDRADTQYF
cdr3_nt: TGCGCCAGCAGCTTGGCCCTGGACAGGGCAGATACGCAGTATTTT
clone_size: NA
cdr3_length: 15
d_call: TRBD1
v_call: TRBV5-1
j_call: TRBJ2-3

cdr3_aa: CASSLGGTSVGNNEQFF
cdr3_nt: TGCGCCAGCAGCTTGGGCGGGACTAGCGTGGGGAACAATGAGCAGTTCTTC
clone_size: NA
cdr3_length: 17
d_call: TRBD2
v_call: TRBV5-1
j_call: TRBJ2-1

cdr3_aa: CASSRPTGNEQYF
cdr3_nt: TGCGCCAGCAGCCGTCCGACAGGTAACGAGCAGTACTTC
clone_size: few
cdr3_length: 13
d_call: NA
v_call: TRBV4-1
j_call: TRBJ2-7

cdr3_aa: CSARRTTGVLSSPLHF
cdr3_nt: TGCAGTGCTAGAAGGACAACGGGGGTTTTAAGTTCACCCCTCCACTTT
clone_size: NA
cdr3_length: 16
d_call: NA
v_call: TRBV20-1
j_call: TRBJ1-6

cdr3_aa: CASSARRTSDTQYF
cdr3_nt: TGTGCCAGCAGTGCCCGTAGGACCTCAGATACGCAGTATTTT
clone_size: NA
cdr3_length: 14
d_call: NA
v_call: TRBV6-2/TRBV6-3
j_call: TRBJ2-3

cdr3_aa: CATRDASTDTQYF
cdr3_nt: TGTGCCACCAGAGACGCAAGCACAGATACGCAGTATTTT
clone_size: NA
cdr3_length: 13
d_call: NA
v_call: TRBV24-1
j_call: TRBJ2-3

cdr3_aa: CASRADTVTGELFF
cdr3_nt: TGTGCCAGCAGGGCGGACACGGTTACCGGGGAGCTGTTTTTT
clone_size: NA
cdr3_length: 14
d_call: NA
v_call: TRBV6-1
j_call: TRBJ2-2

cdr3_aa: CASSLAYRSNTGELFF
cdr3_nt: TGTGCCAGCAGCTTAGCGTACAGAAGTAACACCGGGGAGCTGTTTTTT
clone_size: few
cdr3_length: 16
d_call: NA
v_call: TRBV7-2
j_call: TRBJ2-2

cdr3_aa: CASSQPTTGLGGNTIYF
cdr3_nt: TGCGCCAGCAGCCAGCCGACCACCGGGTTGGGCGGAAACACCATATATTTT
clone_size: NA
cdr3_length: 17
d_call: NA
v_call: TRBV4-1
j_call: TRBJ1-3

cdr3_aa: CASSLAKMNTEAFF
cdr3_nt: TGCGCCAGCAGCTTGGCCAAGATGAACACTGAAGCTTTCTTT
clone_size: few
cdr3_length: 14
d_call: NA
v_call: TRBV5-1
j_call: TRBJ1-1

cdr3_aa: CASSSGYLGFEFF
cdr3_nt: TGTGCCAGTAGTTCGGGATACTTAGGGTTTGAGTTCTTC
clone_size: few
cdr3_length: 13
d_call: NA
v_call: TRBV19
j_call: TRBJ2-1

cdr3_aa: CSVRTSADTQYF
cdr3_nt: TGCAGCGTCAGGACTAGCGCAGATACGCAGTATTTT
clone_size: NA
cdr3_length: 12
d_call: TRBD2
v_call: TRBV29-1
j_call: TRBJ2-3

cdr3_aa: CASSPGRGESIQYF
cdr3_nt: TGTGCCAGCAGCCCGGGCAGGGGAGAGTCCATTCAGTACTTC
clone_size: few
cdr3_length: 14
d_call: NA
v_call: TRBV6-1
j_call: TRBJ2-4

cdr3_aa: CATYPGEGNQPQHF
cdr3_nt: TGTGCCACCTACCCAGGGGAAGGCAATCAGCCCCAGCATTTT
clone_size: few
cdr3_length: 14
d_call: NA
v_call: TRBV10-3
j_call: TRBJ1-5

cdr3_aa: CSGAPLERGGYNEQFF
cdr3_nt: TGCAGTGGTGCGCCCTTAGAGCGGGGGGGATACAATGAGCAGTTCTTC
clone_size: few
cdr3_length: 16
d_call: TRBD2
v_call: TRBV20-1
j_call: TRBJ2-1

cdr3_aa: CASSENMNTEAFF
cdr3_nt: TGCGCCAGCAGTGAAAACATGAACACTGAAGCTTTCTTT
clone_size: few
cdr3_length: 13
d_call: NA
v_call: TRBV4-1
j_call: TRBJ1-1

cdr3_aa: CASSRRGPNTDTQYF
cdr3_nt: TGTGCCAGTAGCCGACGGGGTCCTAACACAGATACGCAGTATTTT
clone_size: NA
cdr3_length: 15
d_call: NA
v_call: TRBV19
j_call: TRBJ2-3

cdr3_aa: CASSSTGGYNQPQHF
cdr3_nt: TGCGCCAGCAGCTCTACAGGGGGCTACAATCAGCCCCAGCATTTT
clone_size: NA
cdr3_length: 15
d_call: TRBD1
v_call: TRBV5-1
j_call: TRBJ1-5

cdr3_aa: CASSQTGELFF
cdr3_nt: TGTGCCAGCAGCCAGACCGGGGAGCTGTTTTTT
clone_size: many
cdr3_length: 11
d_call: NA
v_call: TRBV3-1
j_call: TRBJ2-2

cdr3_aa: CASSSEPGGGGGDTQYF
cdr3_nt: TGTGCCAGCAGCTCTGAGCCCGGCGGGGGGGGAGGAGATACGCAGTATTTT
clone_size: NA
cdr3_length: 17
d_call: TRBD2
v_call: TRBV7-3
j_call: TRBJ2-3

cdr3_aa: CASSFAGGASEQFF
cdr3_nt: TGTGCCAGCAGTTTCGCGGGGGGGGCCAGTGAGCAGTTCTTC
clone_size: few
cdr3_length: 14
d_call: TRBD2
v_call: TRBV12-3/TRBV12-4
j_call: TRBJ2-1

cdr3_aa: CASSLASPTDTQYF
cdr3_nt: TGTGCCAGCAGTTTGGCCTCTCCCACAGATACGCAGTATTTT
clone_size: many
cdr3_length: 14
d_call: NA
v_call: TRBV6-5
j_call: TRBJ2-3

cdr3_aa: CSAREPSVYSNQPQHF
cdr3_nt: TGCAGTGCTAGAGAACCATCGGTCTATAGCAATCAGCCCCAGCATTTT
clone_size: NA
cdr3_length: 16
d_call: NA
v_call: TRBV20-1
j_call: TRBJ1-5

cdr3_aa: CASSLGLRRPNQPQHF
cdr3_nt: TGTGCCAGCAGCTTAGGATTGAGACGTCCGAATCAGCCCCAGCATTTT
clone_size: NA
cdr3_length: 16
d_call: NA
v_call: TRBV7-2
j_call: TRBJ1-5

cdr3_aa: CASSLGALMNTEAFF
cdr3_nt: TGTGCCAGCAGCTTAGGCGCTTTAATGAACACTGAAGCTTTCTTT
clone_size: NA
cdr3_length: 15
d_call: NA
v_call: TRBV7-9
j_call: TRBJ1-1

cdr3_aa: CASSQDLALGGYTF
cdr3_nt: TGTGCCAGCAGCCAAGATCTAGCCCTCGGAGGCTACACCTTC
clone_size: NA
cdr3_length: 14
d_call: NA
v_call: TRBV3-1
j_call: TRBJ1-2

cdr3_aa: CASSLDTLTEAFF
cdr3_nt: TGTGCCAGCAGCTTAGACACACTCACTGAAGCTTTCTTT
clone_size: few
cdr3_length: 13
d_call: NA
v_call: TRBV7-6
j_call: TRBJ1-1

cdr3_aa: CASRAGQMGNTIYF
cdr3_nt: TGTGCCAGCAGAGCGGGACAGATGGGAAACACCATATATTTT
clone_size: few
cdr3_length: 14
d_call: TRBD1
v_call: TRBV6-1
j_call: TRBJ1-3

cdr3_aa: CASSSFYPGTGETQYF
cdr3_nt: TGTGCCAGCAGCTCCTTTTATCCTGGCACTGGGGAGACCCAGTACTTC
clone_size: NA
cdr3_length: 16
d_call: NA
v_call: TRBV7-2
j_call: TRBJ2-5

cdr3_aa: CASSSDGWDTEAFF
cdr3_nt: TGTGCCAGCAGCTCCGACGGTTGGGACACTGAAGCTTTCTTT
clone_size: few
cdr3_length: 14
d_call: NA
v_call: TRBV7-9
j_call: TRBJ1-1

cdr3_aa: CASSSDRGAYNEQFF
cdr3_nt: TGTGCCAGCAGCTCAGACAGGGGGGCCTACAATGAGCAGTTCTTC
clone_size: few
cdr3_length: 15
d_call: TRBD1
v_call: TRBV7-2
j_call: TRBJ2-1

cdr3_aa: CASSQDRDEQFF
cdr3_nt: TGCGCCAGCAGCCAAGATAGAGATGAGCAGTTCTTC
clone_size: few
cdr3_length: 12
d_call: NA
v_call: TRBV4-1
j_call: TRBJ2-1

cdr3_aa: CASSVQTPEAFF
cdr3_nt: TGTGCCAGCAGCGTACAGACCCCTGAAGCTTTCTTT
clone_size: few
cdr3_length: 12
d_call: NA
v_call: TRBV7-9
j_call: TRBJ1-1

cdr3_aa: CASSQGGRVQETQYF
cdr3_nt: TGTGCCAGCAGCCAAGGAGGGCGGGTCCAAGAGACCCAGTACTTC
clone_size: once
cdr3_length: 15
d_call: NA
v_call: TRBV14
j_call: TRBJ2-5

cdr3_aa: CASSYNGGKTEAFF
cdr3_nt: TGTGCCAGCAGTTACAACGGGGGCAAAACTGAAGCTTTCTTT
clone_size: NA
cdr3_length: 14
d_call: NA
v_call: TRBV6-2/TRBV6-3
j_call: TRBJ1-1

cdr3_aa: CASSQDLIVGTSGFGSEQYF
cdr3_nt: TGCGCCAGCAGCCAAGATTTAATAGTCGGGACTAGCGGGTTCGGCAGCGAGCAGTACTTC
clone_size: NA
cdr3_length: 20
d_call: TRBD2
v_call: TRBV4-3
j_call: TRBJ2-7

cdr3_aa: CAWSPKEAGTGELFF
cdr3_nt: TGTGCCTGGAGCCCTAAGGAGGCCGGGACCGGGGAGCTGTTTTTT
clone_size: NA
cdr3_length: 15
d_call: NA
v_call: TRBV30
j_call: TRBJ2-2

cdr3_aa: CASSQPDRDTEAFF
cdr3_nt: TGTGCCAGCAGCCAACCAGACAGGGACACTGAAGCTTTCTTT
clone_size: NA
cdr3_length: 14
d_call: TRBD1
v_call: TRBV4-2
j_call: TRBJ1-1

cdr3_aa: CASRGSAYGYTF
cdr3_nt: TGTGCCAGCAGGGGCAGCGCCTATGGCTACACCTTC
clone_size: few
cdr3_length: 12
d_call: NA
v_call: TRBV6-5
j_call: TRBJ1-2

cdr3_aa: CASSPPNKGRGNEQFF
cdr3_nt: TGTGCCAGCTCACCCCCCAACAAGGGGAGGGGGAATGAGCAGTTCTTC
clone_size: NA
cdr3_length: 16
d_call: NA
v_call: TRBV18
j_call: TRBJ2-1

cdr3_aa: CASSLECPRERGLDEQFF
cdr3_nt: TGCGCCAGCAGTCTGGAGTGCCCCCGGGAGCGGGGGCTCGATGAGCAGTTCTTC
clone_size: NA
cdr3_length: 18
d_call: TRBD2
v_call: TRBV23-1
j_call: TRBJ2-1

cdr3_aa: CATSDLPPGRESGTEAFF
cdr3_nt: TGTGCCACCAGTGATTTGCCTCCGGGACGGGAGTCGGGAACTGAAGCTTTCTTT
clone_size: few
cdr3_length: 18
d_call: NA
v_call: TRBV24-1
j_call: TRBJ1-1

cdr3_aa: CASSLGEFENGYTF
cdr3_nt: TGCGCCAGCAGCTTAGGGGAGTTTGAGAATGGCTACACCTTC
clone_size: NA
cdr3_length: 14
d_call: NA
v_call: TRBV5-1
j_call: TRBJ1-2

cdr3_aa: CASTRPDQETQYF
cdr3_nt: TGTGCCAGCACCAGGCCGGACCAAGAGACCCAGTACTTC
clone_size: once
cdr3_length: 13
d_call: NA
v_call: TRBV6-2/TRBV6-3
j_call: TRBJ2-5

cdr3_aa: CASSYGGGADYGYTF
cdr3_nt: TGTGCCAGCAGTTATGGGGGGGGCGCCGACTATGGCTACACCTTC
clone_size: NA
cdr3_length: 15
d_call: NA
v_call: TRBV6-2/TRBV6-3
j_call: TRBJ1-2

cdr3_aa: CASSPEGTGNYGYTF
cdr3_nt: TGTGCCAGCAGCCCGGAAGGGACAGGGAACTATGGCTACACCTTC
clone_size: NA
cdr3_length: 15
d_call: TRBD1
v_call: TRBV5-4
j_call: TRBJ1-2

cdr3_aa: CASSTGGPGEQFF
cdr3_nt: TGTGCCAGCAGCACTGGGGGACCCGGTGAGCAGTTCTTC
clone_size: few
cdr3_length: 13
d_call: NA
v_call: TRBV5-6
j_call: TRBJ2-1

cdr3_aa: CSGIRGGEAFF
cdr3_nt: TGCAGCGGCATCCGGGGCGGTGAAGCTTTCTTT
clone_size: few
cdr3_length: 11
d_call: NA
v_call: TRBV29-1
j_call: TRBJ1-1

cdr3_aa: CASSHGTLKDGTGELFF
cdr3_nt: TGTGCCAGCAGCCACGGGACTTTGAAAGATGGCACCGGGGAGCTGTTTTTT
clone_size: few
cdr3_length: 17
d_call: NA
v_call: TRBV7-9
j_call: TRBJ2-2

cdr3_aa: CASSHLGQGETQYF
cdr3_nt: TGTGCCAGCAGCCACCTCGGGCAGGGCGAGACCCAGTACTTC
clone_size: NA
cdr3_length: 14
d_call: NA
v_call: TRBV14
j_call: TRBJ2-5

cdr3_aa: CASSLGPGLKTQYF
cdr3_nt: TGTGCCAGCAGCTTGGGGCCGGGTTTGAAGACCCAGTACTTC
clone_size: few
cdr3_length: 14
d_call: NA
v_call: TRBV7-2
j_call: TRBJ2-5

cdr3_aa: CAISETSTSSRAGELFF
cdr3_nt: TGTGCCATCAGTGAGACCTCGACTAGTTCCCGAGCCGGGGAGCTGTTTTTT
clone_size: NA
cdr3_length: 17
d_call: NA
v_call: TRBV10-3
j_call: TRBJ2-2

cdr3_aa: CASSLQGYEETQYF
cdr3_nt: TGCGCCAGCAGCTTGCAGGGATATGAAGAGACCCAGTACTTC
clone_size: NA
cdr3_length: 14
d_call: NA
v_call: TRBV5-1
j_call: TRBJ2-5

cdr3_aa: CASSQTRLRNEQFF
cdr3_nt: TGTGCCAGCAGCCAAACAAGGCTTCGCAATGAGCAGTTCTTC
clone_size: few
cdr3_length: 14
d_call: NA
v_call: TRBV7-2
j_call: TRBJ2-1